These 2 T cell receptor beta chains share one sample of origin, sequenced in a study of post-analysis software for immune sequencing data. Study results and caveats: In patients, about 5 TRBV segments were more frequent than in controls, with TRBV5-6, TRBV5-1 and TRBV20-1 among them.

Antigens of these TCRs are unknown. Tagging with unique molecular identifiers was a feature of the TCR beta cDNA libraries. TCRdb recomputed calls from the PCR reads with MiXCR, one row per CDR3 protein. The data contain over 700,000 distinct CDR3 sequences, roughly 29% of them singletons. Sequencing input: blood. Source of these receptors: a girl under 18 with multiple sclerosis.

The rearrangement links TRBV20-1 to TRBJ1-5; unclear D gene. The germline gives CDR1 DFQATT, CDR2 SNEGSKA (reference sequence). This CDR3 comprises 14 residues. V lost 3 bases and J lost 1, with 10 bases in between. The CDR3 loop is CSASGFGSNQPQHF. CDR3 DNA sequence: TGCAGTGCTAGCGGGTTTGGAAGCAATCAGCCCCAGCATTTT.

At least ten counts were recorded for this clonotype. The chain uses TRBV29-1 and TRBJ2-7; the match to TRBD1 covers 9 bases. The CDR3 extends over 13 amino acids. Germline-derived CDR1 and CDR2 are SQVTM and ANQGSEA. After removal of 6 bases from V and 4 bases from J, the junction contained 7 bases not matched to a gene. CDR3 protein: CSVNRGRGYEQYF. The CDR3 DNA reads TGCAGCGTCAACAGGGGGCGCGGATACGAGCAGTACTTC.